This paragraph reports one T cell receptor beta chain. TCRdb reprocessed the 5' RACE reads via MiXCR and lists one record per CDR3 protein. Altogether fewer than 75,000 distinct CDR3 sequences are present, 16% being singletons, with the ten largest covering approximately 4.7%. This record comes from a study of T cells of healthy individuals. CDR3 length: 14 residues. The germline CDR1 and CDR2 sequences are DFQATT and SNEGSKA (reference sequence). Trimming took 1 base from V and 4 from J, leaving 13 bases between them. This chain uses TRBV20-1 with TRBJ1-2; D gene uncertain. The clonotype was recovered from a human donor in good health. The CDR3 sequence: CSARALGGSYGYTF. CDR3 sequence (DNA): TGCAGTGCTAGAGCCCTTGGAGGCTCCTATGGCTACACCTTC.